In this sample, the clone carrying this T cell receptor beta chain turned up a few times. Its antigen is currently unknown. This specimen comes from a study of long-term antiretroviral therapy in people with HIV. Whole-study results and caveats: ART-treated samples gained diversity yet remained below transplant donor controls.

This CDR3 comprises 16 residues. The V gene lost 8 bases and the J gene lost 4 bases, with 21 bases spanning the gap. Germline loops: CDR1 SEHNR, CDR2 FQNEAQ (reference sequence). At the survey level, the v3.0 immunoSEQ assay was run. Sequencing was performed with immunoSEQ multiplex PCR; in TCRdb, only in-frame clones are kept and a portion is missing. Here the sample spans tens of thousands of clones, approximately 83% being singletons. The chain uses TRBV7-9 and TRBJ1-3; D remains ambiguous. This receptor was identified in a man aged 18 to 35 with HIV. The sequenced sample was unsorted PBMCs, obtained 0.8 years before starting antiretroviral therapy. The CDR3 region is CASSQTVGWQGNTIYF. The CDR3 DNA reads TGTGCCAGCTCTCAAACAGTCGGGTGGCAGGGAAACACCATATATTTT.